Sequencing of this T cell receptor beta chain was carried out in a study of T cells in Graves' hyperthyroidism and ophthalmopathy. General study points: Within blood appeared most thyroid clonotypes that had expanded above 0.001. A model of 13 V-J pairs discriminated ophthalmopathy from stable hyperthyroidism. Model predictions of ophthalmopathy came a median 6.5 months before onset.

Patients with uncontrolled infections, other autoimmune diseases, pregnancy or lactation were excluded. Researchers took RNA transcripts and amplified the TCR beta CDR3 regions from them. The HTBI set primed first-round TCR CDR3 RT-PCR. From the multiplex PCR reads, TCRdb called clonotypes with MiXCR, one entry per CDR3 protein. Here the sample spans about 530,000 distinct CDR3 sequences, 15% to 20% being singletons. The CDR3 consists of 11 residues. V was trimmed by 4 bases and J by 7 bases, leaving 9 bases between them. Germline V gene data show CDR1 as SGHDT and CDR2 as YYEEEE. This clonotype has only a few counts. The antigen is undetermined.

Sample: blood. This chain connects TRBV5-6 to TRBJ2-7; no firm D call. This sequence was found in a young woman with Graves' ophthalmopathy. CDR3 DNA sequence: TGTGCCAGCAGCGCTGGAACAGAGCAGTACTTC. Protein: CASSAGTEQYF.